This record concerns one T cell receptor (beta chain) sequence. The table came from immunoSEQ multiplex PCR; TCRdb's copy has only in-frame clones and leaves some out. The sample includes 90,000 to 100,000 clones, about 89% of them seen just once. These data originate in a study of T cell responses to AZD1222 COVID-19 vaccine. CDR3 length: 16 residues. The germline V gene has CDR1 SEHNR and CDR2 FQNEAQ (reference sequence). Losses at the gene ends were 5 bases for V and 4 bases for J; bases not matched to a gene: 10. This specimen was peripheral blood, taken on day 0 of AZD1222 vaccination. The V gene is TRBV7-9, the J gene TRBJ1-1, with 10 bases identical to TRBD1. The TCR originated in an adult in good health. In nucleotides, the CDR3 is TGTGCCAGCAGCGGGGGACAGGGGCGAGGGACCACTGAAGCTTTCTTT. Its protein is CASSGGQGRGTTEAFF.